Listed here are 25 T cell receptor beta chains from one sample, sequenced in a study of graft-versus-host responses after intestinal transplantation (dated by TCRdb to 2020 to 2022). Sample time point, as interpreted from the label and publication: cells obtained before transplantation from donor or recipient. What these receptors recognize is not known. Library construction relied on the immunoSEQ multiplex PCR assay. The clones in this table, taken by TCRdb from immuneACCESS, are in-frame only. Not every clone is retained; where verified, under half of the shortfall comes from an unresolved V gene, and the cause of the rest is unknown. Here the sample has about 31,000 clones; about four fifths occur a single time. The top ten constitute around 20% of the sample. The sequencing here drew on unstimulated CD8+ T cells sorted from spleen or lymph node cells, taken before intestinal transplant. These TCRs come from a human donor who received an intestinal transplant.

V is TRBV28 and J is TRBJ1-1; 8 bases fit TRBD1. The CDR3 extends over 14 amino acids. V was pared by 3 bases and J by 0 bases, with 0 bases of the junction left unmatched. Germline V gene data show CDR1 as MDHEN and CDR2 as SYDVKM. The chain's CDR3 is CASSLDRVNTEAFF. In nucleotides, the CDR3 is TGTGCCAGCAGTTTGGACAGGGTGAACACTGAAGCTTTCTTT.

The V gene is TRBV10-3, the J gene TRBJ2-1; 10 bases are a match to TRBD1. This CDR3 is built from 14 residues. Germline CDR1 ENHRY, CDR2 SYGVKD. V lost 0 bases to trimming and J lost 10 bases; unmatched junction nucleotides: 3. The CDR3 DNA reads as TGTGCCATCAGTGAGTCGTCGGGACAGGGGGAGCAGTTCTTC. Protein: CAISESSGQGEQFF.

The J gene is TRBJ2-7, the V gene TRBV5-6; no firm D call. Trimming cost V 1 base and J 2 bases, with 7 bases left between them. Per the germline V gene, CDR1 is SGHDT and CDR2 is YYEEEE. This CDR3 is 13 amino acids long. The CDR3 spells CASSLTPPYEQYF. CDR3 in DNA: TGTGCCAGCAGCTTGACTCCCCCCTACGAGCAGTACTTC.

The chain has TRBV2 and TRBJ1-1; 12 bases fit TRBD1. V lost 6 bases and J lost 5; bases outside the gene matches: 16. This CDR3 contains 18 residues. Germline V gene lookup returns CDR1 SNHLY and CDR2 FYNNEI. The CDR3 is CASRGDRGLLLRKTEAFF. The CDR3 nucleotides are TGTGCCAGCAGGGGGGACAGGGGGCTGCTTTTAAGGAAAACTGAAGCTTTCTTT.

This clone was observed once. The chain joins TRBV9 to TRBJ2-7; perhaps TRBD1 as D (6 bases). Germline CDR1 is SGDLS and CDR2 is YYNGEE. The CDR3 is made up of 15 amino acids. Trimming shortened V by 4 bases and J by 2 bases, and 16 bases separated the two germline ends. The CDR3 region has the DNA TGTGCCAGCAGCCTCACTAGGGACACTCCCTACGAGCAGTACTTC. This translates into CASSLTRDTPYEQYF.

This clone was seen a single time. V gene TRBV27 combines with J gene TRBJ2-3; D call uncertain. Trimming shortened V by 4 bases and J by 5 bases, and 7 bases separated the two germline ends. The CDR3 has 12 residues. Germline V gene data show CDR1 as MNHEY and CDR2 as SMNVEV (reference sequence). Written as DNA, the CDR3 is TGTGCCAGCAGTTCCCATTTAGATACGCAGTATTTT. It codes for CASSSHLDTQYF.

This clone was observed once. The gene calls are TRBV6-5 and TRBJ1-1, with a weak D call TRBD1 (5 bases). The CDR3 has 13 residues. The V and J ends lost 7 bases and 2 bases respectively, with 11 bases between them. Germline CDR1 is MNHEY and CDR2 is SVGAGI. The CDR3 region is CASTRQTNTEAFF. The CDR3 nucleotides read TGTGCCAGCACAAGACAGACCAACACTGAAGCTTTCTTT.

The chain is built from TRBV5-5 and TRBJ2-5; no definite D call. Germline assignment: CDR1 SGHKS and CDR2 YYEKEE (reference sequence). V was clipped by 1 base and J by 0 bases, with 7 bases between them. The CDR3 runs to 14 residues. The DNA for the CDR3 is TGTGCCAGCAGCTTGTGGCTAGACCAAGAGACCCAGTACTTC. This gives the protein CASSLWLDQETQYF.

The chain joins TRBV4-2 to TRBJ2-3; D might be TRBD2 (6 bases). Germline values: CDR1 LGHNA, CDR2 YNFKEQ. This CDR3 is 16 amino acids long. V was shortened by 4 bases and J by 6 bases, with 20 bases between the two germline ends. CDR3 bases: TGTGCCAGCAGCCCCTTAGACGGCGTTCTAGCGGATACGCAGTATTTT. Its protein product is CASSPLDGVLADTQYF.

This chain joins TRBV7-9 and TRBJ2-7; TRBD2 aligns across 8 bases. This CDR3 spans 14 amino acids. The V and J ends lost 5 bases and 5 bases, in that order; junction bases with no gene match: 8. In germline, CDR1 is SEHNR, CDR2 FQNEAQ (reference sequence). The CDR3 DNA follows: TGTGCCAGCAGCGCTCGAGTAGCGGGACACGAGCAGTACTTC. This encodes CASSARVAGHEQYF. The entire variable domain, with the rest obtained from reference TRBV7-9 and TRBJ2-7, is as follows: DTGVSQNPRHKITKRGQNVTFRCDPISEHNRLYWYRQTLGQGPEFLTYFQNEAQLEKSRLLSDRFSAERPKGSFSTLEIQRTEQGDSAMYLCASSARVAGHEQYFGPGTRLTVT.

This clone has just a few counts. For the CDR3, the DNA is TGTGCCAGCAGCTTTCCAGGGGCCGGGGAGCTGTTTTTT. Encoded protein: CASSFPGAGELFF. This sequence joins TRBV7-7 and TRBJ2-2, with D maybe TRBD1 (6 bases). V lost 3 bases and J lost 6, with 8 bases in between. This CDR3 contains 13 residues. The germline CDR1 and CDR2 sequences are SSHAT and FNYEAQ (reference sequence). Filled out from reference TRBV7-7 and TRBJ2-2, the complete variable domain reads GAGVSQSPRYKVTKRGQDVTLRCDPISSHATLYWYQQALGQGPEFLTYFNYEAQPDKSGLPSDRFSAERPEGSISTLTIQRTEQRDSAMYRCASSFPGAGELFFGEGSRLTVL.

The count of this clone is one. The chain employs TRBV7-9 and TRBJ2-1, with 7 bases that match TRBD2. The germline gives CDR1 SEHNR, CDR2 FQNEAQ (reference sequence). This CDR3 contains 14 residues. V was clipped by 7 bases and J by 7 bases; unmatched bases: 10. The CDR3 here is CASTPGGSKNEQFF. As DNA, the CDR3 is TGTGCCAGCACACCGGGCGGGAGTAAGAATGAGCAGTTCTTC.

This clone was counted a few times. This chain links TRBV6-1 with TRBJ2-5, with D hard to call. Germline CDR1 and CDR2: MNHNS and SASEGT. This CDR3 has 15 amino acids. With 0 bases removed from V and 3 bases from J, the gap between germline ends came to 11 bases. Here the CDR3 DNA reads TGTGCCAGCAGTGAAGCGCGATCCGCAAAAGAGACCCAGTACTTC. The encoded protein is CASSEARSAKETQYF.

The chain couples TRBV6-5 to TRBJ1-4; D might be TRBD1 (5 bases). V lost 2 bases and J lost 5, with 6 bases in between. This CDR3 has 13 amino acids. Germline values: CDR1 MNHEY, CDR2 SVGAGI. CDR3 region: CASSYGHNEKLFF. The CDR3 bases are TGTGCCAGCAGTTACGGACACAATGAAAAACTGTTTTTT.

The chain recombines TRBV7-9 with TRBJ1-1, with TRBD1 identical over 10 bases. The CDR3 is 14 amino acids. After removal of 4 bases from V and 4 bases from J, the junction contained 3 bases not matched to a gene. The germline V gene has CDR1 SEHNR and CDR2 FQNEAQ (reference sequence). The chain's CDR3 is CASSSGQGSTEAFF. The CDR3 bases are TGTGCCAGCAGCTCGGGACAGGGGAGCACTGAAGCTTTCTTT.

This clone was seen more than once but under ten times. J is TRBJ1-2 and V is TRBV6-1, with D unresolved. The CDR3 covers 13 residues. Germline CDR1 reads MNHNS; CDR2 reads SASEGT. Between the trimmed V and J ends, which lost 9 bases and 4 bases, there was a span of 15 bases. The CDR3 spells CARCPAGCYGYTF. The CDR3 DNA is TGTGCCAGGTGCCCGGCCGGGTGCTATGGCTACACCTTC.

The chain has TRBV10-3 and TRBJ1-3; D possibly corresponds to TRBD1 (6 bases). The CDR3 has 16 amino acids. Germline V CDR1 and CDR2: ENHRY, SYGVKD. V lost 4 bases, J lost 0 bases, and 13 bases lay in between. CDR3 sequence reads: CAISGKQGPSGNTIYF. CDR3 sequence (DNA): TGTGCCATCAGTGGAAAACAGGGACCCTCTGGAAACACCATATATTTT.

In its sample, this clone was seen once. This chain connects TRBV6-5 to TRBJ2-2; 7 nucleotides line up with TRBD2. CDR3 size: 15 residues. Germline V gene data show CDR1 as MNHEY and CDR2 as SVGAGI. V gave up 2 bases and J gave up 4 bases; unmatched junction bases: 4. The CDR3 region has the DNA TGTGCCAGCAGTTACAGGGACTACAGCACCGGGGAGCTGTTTTTT. The encoded protein is CASSYRDYSTGELFF.

This chain uses TRBV6-1 with TRBJ1-2, with no clear D. The V gene lost 3 bases and the J gene lost 5 bases, with 16 bases spanning the gap. This CDR3 spans 15 amino acids. Per the germline V gene, CDR1 is MNHNS and CDR2 is SASEGT. The CDR3 region is CASSDGVREVYGYTF. CDR3 in DNA: TGTGCCAGCAGTGACGGGGTAAGGGAGGTGTATGGCTACACCTTC.

V is TRBV19 and J is TRBJ2-7; maybe TRBD1 (6 bases). There are 17 residues in the CDR3. Trimming took off 2 bases at V and 0 bases at J, with 17 bases between the two ends. Germline values: CDR1 LNHDA, CDR2 SQIVND (reference sequence). CDR3 nucleotides: TGTGCCAGTAGTATAAGGGGAAGGGGACATCGCTCCTACGAGCAGTACTTC. Translating gives CASSIRGRGHRSYEQYF.

Here the CDR3 reads CASSVAGVKYNEQFF. The DNA of the CDR3 is TGTGCCAGCAGCGTAGCGGGAGTCAAATACAATGAGCAGTTCTTC. This sequence joins TRBV9 and TRBJ2-1, with D perhaps TRBD2 (6 bases). CDR3 length: 15 residues. The germline V and J ends were trimmed by 0 bases and 4 bases, with 11 bases remaining between them. Germline lookup yields CDR1 SGDLS and CDR2 YYNGEE.

This chain connects TRBV11-2 to TRBJ2-7; weak D call: TRBD2 (5 bases). The CDR3 is made up of 13 amino acids. Germline V gene lookup returns CDR1 SGHAT and CDR2 FQNNGV. Trimming left V 1 base short and J 5 bases short, with 9 bases between. CDR3 nucleotide sequence: TGTGCCAGCAGCTTAGGAGGGAGCCACGAGCAGTACTTC. It translates to CASSLGGSHEQYF.

This clone was observed a single time. V is TRBV4-1 and J is TRBJ1-1; 9 bases map to TRBD1. The junction had 17 bases not matched to a gene; V was cut back by 5 bases and J by 7 bases. Germline-derived CDR1 and CDR2 are MGHRA and YSYEKL. This CDR3 comprises 17 residues. This chain's CDR3 is CASSYHPTGGLDFEAFF. The DNA of the CDR3 is TGCGCCAGCAGCTATCACCCTACAGGGGGCCTAGATTTTGAAGCTTTCTTT.

This chain links TRBV15 with TRBJ1-1, with D maybe TRBD1 (6 bases). Germline values: CDR1 LNHNV, CDR2 YYDKDF (reference sequence). The CDR3 contains 15 residues. Trimming removed 1 base from V and 1 base from J, with 10 bases in between. Here the CDR3 reads CATSRVRGGNTEAFF. Here the CDR3 DNA reads TGTGCCACCAGCAGAGTGAGGGGGGGGAACACTGAAGCTTTCTTT.

The genes are TRBV11-2 and TRBJ2-1; D unclear. Germline CDR1 is SGHAT and CDR2 is FQNNGV. Trimming shortened V by 1 base and J by 1 base, and 2 bases separated the two germline ends. CDR3 length: 13 residues. CDR3 sequence reads: CASSLASYNEQFF. CDR3 nucleotides: TGTGCCAGCAGCTTAGCTTCCTACAATGAGCAGTTCTTC.